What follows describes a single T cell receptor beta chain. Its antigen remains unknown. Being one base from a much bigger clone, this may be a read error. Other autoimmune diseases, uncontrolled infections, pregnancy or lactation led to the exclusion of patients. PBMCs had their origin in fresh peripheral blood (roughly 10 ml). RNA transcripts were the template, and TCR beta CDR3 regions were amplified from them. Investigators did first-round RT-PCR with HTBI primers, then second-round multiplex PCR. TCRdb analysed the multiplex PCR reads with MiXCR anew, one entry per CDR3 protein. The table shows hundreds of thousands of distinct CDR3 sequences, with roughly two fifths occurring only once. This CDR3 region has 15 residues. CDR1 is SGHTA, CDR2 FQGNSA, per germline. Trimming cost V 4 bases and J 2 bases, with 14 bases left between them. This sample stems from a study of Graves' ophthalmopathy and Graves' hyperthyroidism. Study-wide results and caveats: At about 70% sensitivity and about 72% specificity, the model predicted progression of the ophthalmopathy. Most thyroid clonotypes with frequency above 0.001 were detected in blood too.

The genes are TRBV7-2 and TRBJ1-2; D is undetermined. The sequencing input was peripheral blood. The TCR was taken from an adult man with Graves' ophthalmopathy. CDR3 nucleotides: TGTGCCAGCAGCTCCCAGGTGGGGAGAAACTATGGCTACACCTTC. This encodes CASSSQVGRNYGYTF.